Detailed here is one T cell receptor beta chain. There is no known antigen for this receptor. Base qualities are not recorded, but no much larger clone differs from it by a single base. These data belong to a study of T cell responses to AZD1222 COVID-19 vaccine (dated by TCRdb to about 2021). A note on the overall study: AZD1222 recipients given second doses at about 4 weeks or at about 12 weeks were pooled, since spike-specific TCR depth and breadth were not found to differ between the two schedules. TCR sequencing covered over 230 trial participants: 207 given two doses of AZD1222 and 26 given two doses of MenACWY control vaccine. Trial participants were enrolled by age into 18-55, 56-69 and 70-plus year subgroups, with approximately 150, 30 and 60 TCR-sequenced participants respectively.

The label giving this sample's time point can be read as: baseline before first vaccination. Vaccinee samples came from UK trials COV001 and COV002, including a single-blind randomized controlled phase 2/3 trial of AZD1222 (ChAdOx1 nCoV-19) in healthy adults. Trial participant PBMC samples were collected at day 0 and day 28 after the second dose for TCRbeta chain sequencing. The CDR3 regions of human TCRbeta chains were analyzed by immunosequencing. Per the original workflow: TCRs in the repertoires were compared against a reference library of SARS-CoV-2-specific TCRs that had been generated with the MIRA antigen-specificity platform. Breadth was defined as the fraction of unique TCRs that were SARS-CoV-2-associated. Depth was defined as the fraction of total T cells that were SARS-CoV-2-associated. Using the MIRA data, each spike-specific TCR was assigned both to the spike region to which the TCR was reactive and to a CD4 or CD8 class. Log10-transformed breadth and depth values were compared by one-way ANOVA with Sidak's multiple comparisons tests. Here the immuneACCESS table is served through TCRdb, limited to in-frame sequences with V and J called. Missing clones are a known gap in these copies; in checked studies unresolved V genes cover under half, and the rest lacks a known reason. Clone size and V and J calls were adopted from that table, with D and trimming inferred from the DNA. The sample has about 120,000 clones on record, around 89% of them singletons. The biggest ten clones account for roughly 3.5% of the sample.

Overall study outcomes, separate from this receptor: A significant rise in spike-specific TCR breadth and depth was observed after two AZD1222 doses relative to day 0 and relative to MenACWY recipients. The vaccine-associated CD4 TCRs covered the entire spike protein, and the dominant responses fell in regions 160-218 and 743-854. No day 14 peak-response samples were available, so repertoires were characterized only after the peak T cell response. Conclusions about previously exposed vaccinees are limited because only 6 or 7 AZD1222 recipients were SARS-CoV-2 seropositive at baseline. Epitopes outside the regions mutated in the B.1.351 and B.1.1.7 variants were reportedly recognized by nearly half of the unique spike-specific TCRs. In the small 56-69-year group, the increase in depth fell short of significance, most likely because of low power. Most participants were white British and females outnumbered males, and the authors suggested that clonal diversity may have been underestimated.

The CDR3 goes from the cysteine to the phenylalanine over 13 residues. The sequence is cut down to CDR3 DNA, 39 bases in frame from base 1. Trimming costs V 6 bases and J 5 bases, and their ends lie 16 bases apart. The germline V gene yields SQVTM for CDR1 and ANQGSEA for CDR2. Material: peripheral blood, obtained on day 0 of AZD1222 vaccination. The clonotype originates from an adult in good health. Recombination connected TRBV29-1 to TRBJ1-1; tentative D gene TRBD1, with 5 bases matching. Here the CDR3 is given as CSVNDKGRTEAFF. The DNA reads TGCAGCGTAAATGACAAGGGGAGGACTGAAGCTTTCTTT.